The entry below gives a single T cell receptor beta chain sequence along with its context. The target antigen is unknown. This sample is part of a study of T cells after yellow fever vaccination. General study points: Reappearance after the booster was seen for most primary-vaccination clones, at 95% to 98% CD4 and less than 90% CD8.

V was shortened by 4 bases and J by 4 bases, with 26 bases between the two germline ends. Germline CDR1 SGHVS, CDR2 FNYEAQ. This CDR3 spans 19 amino acids. TCRdb analysed the 5' RACE reads with MiXCR anew, one entry per CDR3 protein. The data contain tens of thousands of distinct CDR3 sequences, 7.4% of them singletons. The clonotype was recovered from a man aged 18 to 30 who received the YFV17D yellow fever vaccine. The sequencing here drew on CD8+ T cells sorted from PBMCs, taken roughly 14 days after the first yellow fever vaccination. The rearrangement links TRBV7-6 to TRBJ2-1; the D gene could be TRBD1 or TRBD2 (7 bases each). The CDR3 sequence is CASSSPGGIGTAFYNEQFF. The CDR3 region has the DNA TGTGCCAGCAGCTCCCCCGGGGGGATTGGGACAGCCTTTTACAATGAGCAGTTCTTC.